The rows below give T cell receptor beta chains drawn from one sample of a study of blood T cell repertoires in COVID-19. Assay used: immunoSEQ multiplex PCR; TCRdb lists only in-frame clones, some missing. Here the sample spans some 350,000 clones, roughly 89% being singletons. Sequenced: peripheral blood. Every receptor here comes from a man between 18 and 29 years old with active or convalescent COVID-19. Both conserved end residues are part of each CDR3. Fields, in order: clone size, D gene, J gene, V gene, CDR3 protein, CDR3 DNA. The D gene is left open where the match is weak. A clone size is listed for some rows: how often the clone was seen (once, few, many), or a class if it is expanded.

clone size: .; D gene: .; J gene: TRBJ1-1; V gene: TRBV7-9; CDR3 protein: CASGRPLGTEAFF; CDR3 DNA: TGTGCCAGCGGCAGGCCCCTGGGCACTGAAGCTTTCTTT
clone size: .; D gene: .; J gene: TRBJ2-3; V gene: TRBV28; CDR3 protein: CASTQRDSSATQYF; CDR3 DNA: TGTGCCAGCACCCAGAGGGACTCCTCAGCTACGCAGTATTTT
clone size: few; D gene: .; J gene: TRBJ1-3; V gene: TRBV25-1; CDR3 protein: CASSEEVFWTGNTIYF; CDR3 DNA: TGTGCCAGCAGTGAAGAGGTCTTTTGGACTGGAAACACCATATATTTT
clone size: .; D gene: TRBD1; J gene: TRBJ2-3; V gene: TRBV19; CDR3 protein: CASSRTPGTGSTDTQYF; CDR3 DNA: TGTGCCAGTAGTCGCACGCCCGGGACAGGGTCCACAGATACGCAGTATTTT
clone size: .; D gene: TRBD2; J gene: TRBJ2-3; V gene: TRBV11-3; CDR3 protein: CASSPGWGGDTQYF; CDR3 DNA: TGTGCCAGCAGCCCGGGATGGGGGGGAGATACGCAGTATTTT
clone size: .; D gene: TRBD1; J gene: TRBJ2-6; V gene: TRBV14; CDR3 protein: CASSPLGQGIAGANVLTF; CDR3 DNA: TGTGCCAGCAGCCCGTTGGGACAGGGAATTGCTGGGGCCAACGTCCTGACTTTC
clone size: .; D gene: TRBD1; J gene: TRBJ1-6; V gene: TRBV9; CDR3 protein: CASSLGVDRVHSPLHF; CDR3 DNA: TGTGCCAGCAGCCTGGGGGTGGACAGGGTTCATTCACCCCTCCACTTT
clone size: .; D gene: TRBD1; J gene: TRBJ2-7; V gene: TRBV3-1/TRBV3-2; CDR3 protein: CASRGDRVPPEQYF; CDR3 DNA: TGTGCCAGCAGGGGGGACAGGGTCCCTCCCGAGCAGTACTTC
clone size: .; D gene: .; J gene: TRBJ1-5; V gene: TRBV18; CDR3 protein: CASSPLPVSRGQPQHF; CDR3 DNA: TGTGCCAGCTCACCACTCCCAGTCTCTAGGGGTCAGCCCCAGCATTTT
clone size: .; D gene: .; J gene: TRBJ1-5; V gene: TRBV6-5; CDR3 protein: CASRRVGSGNQPQHF; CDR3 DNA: TGTGCCAGCAGGAGGGTGGGTAGCGGCAATCAGCCCCAGCATTTT
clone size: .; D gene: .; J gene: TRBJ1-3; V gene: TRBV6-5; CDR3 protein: CASRNRNTIYF; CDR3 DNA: TGTGCCAGCAGGAACAGAAACACCATATATTTT
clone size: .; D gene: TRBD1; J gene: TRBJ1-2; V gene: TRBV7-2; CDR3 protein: CASNPRQGAIYGYTF; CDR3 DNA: TGTGCCAGCAACCCGAGACAGGGGGCGATCTATGGCTACACCTTC
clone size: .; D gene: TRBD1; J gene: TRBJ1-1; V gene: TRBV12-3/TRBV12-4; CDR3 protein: CASSPGQGAFF; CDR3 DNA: TGTGCCAGCAGTCCTGGACAGGGGGCTTTCTTT
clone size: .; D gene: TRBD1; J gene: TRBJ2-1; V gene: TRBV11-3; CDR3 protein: CASSPGQGVNLNEQFF; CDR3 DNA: TGTGCCAGCAGCCCAGGACAGGGGGTGAATCTCAATGAGCAGTTCTTC
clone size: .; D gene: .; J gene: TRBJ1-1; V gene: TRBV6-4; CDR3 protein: CASRESGGTEAFF; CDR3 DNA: TGTGCCAGCAGGGAATCCGGGGGTACTGAAGCTTTCTTT
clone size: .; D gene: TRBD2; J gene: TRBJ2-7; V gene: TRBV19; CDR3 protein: CASSSSSGTYEQYF; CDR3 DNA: TGTGCCAGTAGTTCGTCTAGCGGTACCTACGAGCAGTACTTC
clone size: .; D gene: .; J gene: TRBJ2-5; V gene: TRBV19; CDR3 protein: CASSMTLGRKETQYF; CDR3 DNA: TGTGCCAGTAGTATGACCCTGGGCAGAAAAGAGACCCAGTACTTC
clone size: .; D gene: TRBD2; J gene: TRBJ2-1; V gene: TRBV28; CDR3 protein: CASSNLFVSGRGMNEQFF; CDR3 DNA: TGTGCCAGCAGTAACCTATTCGTTAGCGGGAGAGGTATGAATGAGCAGTTCTTC
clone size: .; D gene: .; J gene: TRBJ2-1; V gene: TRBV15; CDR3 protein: CATSRDGRGDNEQFF; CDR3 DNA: TGTGCCACCAGCAGAGATGGCAGGGGGGACAATGAGCAGTTCTTC
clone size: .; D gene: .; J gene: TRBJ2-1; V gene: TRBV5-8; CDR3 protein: CASSLDGGTAEEQFF; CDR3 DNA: TGTGCCAGCAGCTTGGACGGAGGGACTGCCGAAGAGCAGTTCTTC
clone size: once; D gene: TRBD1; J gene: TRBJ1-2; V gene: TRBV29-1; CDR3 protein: CSAAGQINGYTF; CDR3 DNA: TGCAGCGCCGCGGGACAGATTAATGGCTACACCTTC
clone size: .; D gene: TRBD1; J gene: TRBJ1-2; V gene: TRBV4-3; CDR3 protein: CASSKPGQGGYGYTF; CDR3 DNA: TGCGCCAGCAGCAAGCCCGGACAGGGCGGCTATGGCTACACCTTC
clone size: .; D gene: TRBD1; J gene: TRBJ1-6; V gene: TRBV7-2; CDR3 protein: CASSSQGPGSYNSPLHF; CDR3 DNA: TGTGCCAGCAGCTCACAGGGGCCGGGCTCCTATAATTCACCCCTCCACTTT
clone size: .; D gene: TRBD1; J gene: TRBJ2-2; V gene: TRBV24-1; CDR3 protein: CATQTGGVNTGELFF; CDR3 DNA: TGTGCCACCCAGACAGGGGGGGTTAACACCGGGGAGCTGTTTTTT
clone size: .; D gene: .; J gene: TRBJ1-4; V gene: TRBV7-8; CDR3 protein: CASSHLEGDEKLFF; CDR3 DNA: TGTGCCAGCAGCCACCTGGAGGGTGATGAAAAACTGTTTTTT
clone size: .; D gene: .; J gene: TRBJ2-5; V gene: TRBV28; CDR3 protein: CASSFTGQETQYF; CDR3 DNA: TGTGCCAGCAGTTTTACGGGGCAAGAGACCCAGTACTTC
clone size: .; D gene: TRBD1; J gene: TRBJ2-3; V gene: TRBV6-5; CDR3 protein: CASRAGGGTDTQYF; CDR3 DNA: TGTGCCAGCAGGGCAGGGGGCGGAACAGATACGCAGTATTTT